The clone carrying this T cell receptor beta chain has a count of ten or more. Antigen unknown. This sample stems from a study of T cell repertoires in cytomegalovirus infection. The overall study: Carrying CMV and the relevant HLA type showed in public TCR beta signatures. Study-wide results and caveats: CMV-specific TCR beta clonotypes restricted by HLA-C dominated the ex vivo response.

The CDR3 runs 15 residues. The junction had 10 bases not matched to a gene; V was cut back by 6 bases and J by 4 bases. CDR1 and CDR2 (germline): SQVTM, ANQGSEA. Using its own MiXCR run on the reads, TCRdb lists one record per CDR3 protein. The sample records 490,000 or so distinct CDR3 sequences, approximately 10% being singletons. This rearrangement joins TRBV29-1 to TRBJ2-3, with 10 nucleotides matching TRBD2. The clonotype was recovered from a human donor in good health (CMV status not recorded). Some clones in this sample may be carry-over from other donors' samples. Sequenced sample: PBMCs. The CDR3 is CSVSLAGRGADTQYF. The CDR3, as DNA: TGCAGCGTCTCACTAGCGGGGAGAGGAGCAGATACGCAGTATTTT.